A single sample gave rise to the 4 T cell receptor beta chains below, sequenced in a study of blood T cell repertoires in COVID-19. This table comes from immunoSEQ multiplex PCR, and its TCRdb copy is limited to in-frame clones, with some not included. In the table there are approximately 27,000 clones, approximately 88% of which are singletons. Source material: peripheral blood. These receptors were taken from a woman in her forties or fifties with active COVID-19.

CDR3 sequence reads: CATSRQGGTGELFF. As DNA, the CDR3 is TGTGCCACCAGTCGTCAGGGTGGCACCGGGGAGCTGTTTTTT. This chain links TRBV24-1 with TRBJ2-2, with D possibly matching TRBD1 (5 bases). Germline CDR1 KGHDR, CDR2 SFDVKD. CDR3 length: 14 amino acids. V was pared by 6 bases and J by 4 bases, with 11 bases between.

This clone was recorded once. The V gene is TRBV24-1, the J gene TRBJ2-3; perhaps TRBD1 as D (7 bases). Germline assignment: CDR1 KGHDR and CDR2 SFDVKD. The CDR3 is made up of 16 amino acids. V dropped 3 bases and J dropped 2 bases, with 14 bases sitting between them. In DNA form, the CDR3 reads TGTGCCACCAGTGATCGGCAGGGGGGACTCACAGATACGCAGTATTTT. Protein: CATSDRQGGLTDTQYF.

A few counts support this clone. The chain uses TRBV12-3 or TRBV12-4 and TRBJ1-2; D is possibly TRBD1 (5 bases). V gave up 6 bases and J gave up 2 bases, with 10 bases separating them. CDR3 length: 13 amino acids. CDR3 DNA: TGTGCCAGCAGCACCGACAGCAACTATGGCTACACCTTC. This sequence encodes CASSTDSNYGYTF.

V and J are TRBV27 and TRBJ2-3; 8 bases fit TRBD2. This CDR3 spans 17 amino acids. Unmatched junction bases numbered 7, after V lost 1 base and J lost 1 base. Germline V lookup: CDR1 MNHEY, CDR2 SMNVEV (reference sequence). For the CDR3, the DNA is TGTGCCAGCAGTTTATACGGACCCGGGGGGGGCACAGATACGCAGTATTTT. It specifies CASSLYGPGGGTDTQYF.